The rows below give T cell receptor beta chains drawn from one sample of a study of blood T cells in healthy people across ages. From the 5' RACE reads, TCRdb called clonotypes with MiXCR, one entry per CDR3 protein. The sample holds about 580,000 distinct CDR3 sequences, around half seen once. The specimen was blood. Receptor source: a man older than 75 in good health. Each CDR3 is given with its conserved first and last residue. The order of the fields is clone size, V gene, J gene, D gene, CDR3 DNA, CDR3 protein. The D gene is left open where the match is weak. Clone size is given for some rows only: seen once, a few or many times, or a class if the clone is expanded.

clone_size: -
v_call: TRBV28
j_call: TRBJ2-7
d_call: -
cdr3_nt: TGTGCCAGCAATCAAGCGACTGGGGCCCACGGGGCGTACTTC
cdr3_aa: CASNQATGAHGAYF

clone_size: -
v_call: TRBV6-1
j_call: TRBJ1-5
d_call: -
cdr3_nt: TGTGCCAGCAGTGAATTTGGGCTCAGGCTTTCCCAGCCCCAGCATTTT
cdr3_aa: CASSEFGLRLSQPQHF

clone_size: -
v_call: TRBV7-2
j_call: TRBJ1-1
d_call: -
cdr3_nt: TGTGCCAGCAGCCCAAGTACGAACACTGAAGCTTTCTTT
cdr3_aa: CASSPSTNTEAFF

clone_size: -
v_call: TRBV16
j_call: TRBJ1-6
d_call: -
cdr3_nt: TGTGCCAGCAGCCAATCGCCCAGGGGCCTTGGGCCCCTCCACTTT
cdr3_aa: CASSQSPRGLGPLHF

clone_size: -
v_call: TRBV6-2/TRBV6-3
j_call: TRBJ2-5
d_call: TRBD2
cdr3_nt: TGTGCCACGACCGGGAGGCAGGGAGGGGAGACCCAGTACTTC
cdr3_aa: CATTGRQGGETQYF

clone_size: -
v_call: TRBV11-3
j_call: TRBJ2-3
d_call: TRBD1
cdr3_nt: TGTGCCAGCAGCCCCAACGGGCAAGGGACAGATACACAGTATTTT
cdr3_aa: CASSPNGQGTDTQYF

clone_size: -
v_call: TRBV6-4
j_call: TRBJ1-2
d_call: -
cdr3_nt: TGTGCCAGCAGTGACTCCGGAGGGATTAACTATGGCTACACCTTC
cdr3_aa: CASSDSGGINYGYTF

clone_size: few
v_call: TRBV7-2
j_call: TRBJ2-1
d_call: -
cdr3_nt: TGTGCCAGCAGCTTAAGTGACTCCATGCGGCCGTGGCAGTTCTTC
cdr3_aa: CASSLSDSMRPWQFF

clone_size: once
v_call: TRBV2
j_call: TRBJ2-7
d_call: TRBD1
cdr3_nt: TGTGCCAGCAGTGAAGGGATTCCACAGGGGCGTCTATACGAGCAGTACTTC
cdr3_aa: CASSEGIPQGRLYEQYF

clone_size: many
v_call: TRBV6-6
j_call: TRBJ2-1
d_call: -
cdr3_nt: TGTGCCAGCAGTTACTCGACTAACTACAATGAGCAGTTCTTC
cdr3_aa: CASSYSTNYNEQFF

clone_size: -
v_call: TRBV10-3
j_call: TRBJ1-5
d_call: -
cdr3_nt: TGTGCCATCAGCGTAGACAGGTCGGTAAATCAGCCCCAGCATTTT
cdr3_aa: CAISVDRSVNQPQHF

clone_size: -
v_call: TRBV7-9
j_call: TRBJ1-4
d_call: -
cdr3_nt: TGTGCCAGCAGCTTCCGGCAAGATAATGAAAAACTGTTTTTT
cdr3_aa: CASSFRQDNEKLFF

clone_size: few
v_call: TRBV5-1
j_call: TRBJ2-7
d_call: -
cdr3_nt: TGCGCCAGCAGCCTCAGAGCGGCCAGCGAGCAGTACTTC
cdr3_aa: CASSLRAASEQYF

clone_size: -
v_call: TRBV28
j_call: TRBJ2-5
d_call: -
cdr3_nt: TGTGCCAGCAGTTTATCAGGGGTGGAGACCCAGTACTTC
cdr3_aa: CASSLSGVETQYF

clone_size: -
v_call: TRBV15
j_call: TRBJ2-3
d_call: -
cdr3_nt: TGTGCCACCAGCAGAGTAGCAGGGGTGAGGGATACGCAGTATTTT
cdr3_aa: CATSRVAGVRDTQYF

clone_size: few
v_call: TRBV5-5
j_call: TRBJ1-2
d_call: -
cdr3_nt: TGTGCCAGCGACGACGGGCCGGGGTTCAGTAACTATGGCTACACCTTC
cdr3_aa: CASDDGPGFSNYGYTF

clone_size: many
v_call: TRBV20-1
j_call: TRBJ2-2
d_call: TRBD1
cdr3_nt: TGCAGTGCCAGGGGGCGCGGGGACACCGGGGAGCTGTTTTTT
cdr3_aa: CSARGRGDTGELFF

clone_size: once
v_call: TRBV5-1
j_call: TRBJ2-1
d_call: TRBD2
cdr3_nt: TGCGCCAGCAGCTTGGGGGGGTCAGGGAGGGCCCATTACAATGAGCAGTTCTTC
cdr3_aa: CASSLGGSGRAHYNEQFF

clone_size: -
v_call: TRBV7-2
j_call: TRBJ2-2
d_call: TRBD1
cdr3_nt: TGTGCCAGCAGCGCGGAACCCGGGACAGTTGACACCGGGGAGCTGTTTTTT
cdr3_aa: CASSAEPGTVDTGELFF

clone_size: -
v_call: TRBV6-2/TRBV6-3
j_call: TRBJ1-5
d_call: -
cdr3_nt: TGTGCCAGCAGTTATACCACGGGACTGGGAAATCAGCCCCAGCATTTT
cdr3_aa: CASSYTTGLGNQPQHF

clone_size: -
v_call: TRBV7-2
j_call: TRBJ2-7
d_call: TRBD2
cdr3_nt: TGTGCCAGCAGCTTACCGGCAGCGGGGGGGCAGTACTTC
cdr3_aa: CASSLPAAGGQYF

clone_size: many
v_call: TRBV6-5
j_call: TRBJ1-2
d_call: -
cdr3_nt: TGTGCCAGCACCCAGGAGGGCAGGGGACTCTATGGCTACACCTTC
cdr3_aa: CASTQEGRGLYGYTF

clone_size: few
v_call: TRBV4-2
j_call: TRBJ2-5
d_call: -
cdr3_nt: TGTGCCAGCAGCCAAGAATATGGAATTGGCGGGGAGACCCAGTACTTC
cdr3_aa: CASSQEYGIGGETQYF

clone_size: -
v_call: TRBV28
j_call: TRBJ2-7
d_call: TRBD1
cdr3_nt: TGTGCCAGCACAGGGGGTGTGTCCTACAATGAGCAGTACTTC
cdr3_aa: CASTGGVSYNEQYF

clone_size: -
v_call: TRBV7-9
j_call: TRBJ1-2
d_call: TRBD1
cdr3_nt: TGTGCCAGCAGCTTAGTGGGGACAGTCAACTATGGCTACACCTTC
cdr3_aa: CASSLVGTVNYGYTF

clone_size: -
v_call: TRBV29-1
j_call: TRBJ1-4
d_call: -
cdr3_nt: TGCAGCTGCGAGACCCTCCCAAGGGGAAAACTGTTTTTT
cdr3_aa: CSCETLPRGKLFF

clone_size: -
v_call: TRBV6-5
j_call: TRBJ1-2
d_call: TRBD1
cdr3_nt: TGTGCCAGCAGGTACCCAAAACAGGGGAGCTATGGCTACACCTTC
cdr3_aa: CASRYPKQGSYGYTF

clone_size: -
v_call: TRBV6-2/TRBV6-3
j_call: TRBJ2-2
d_call: -
cdr3_nt: TGTGCCAGCGGCAGGGTCTTCAACACCGGGGAGCTGTTTTTT
cdr3_aa: CASGRVFNTGELFF

clone_size: -
v_call: TRBV6-2/TRBV6-3
j_call: TRBJ2-3
d_call: -
cdr3_nt: TGTGCCAGCCTTCCGGGTGGAAGTAGATATACGCAGTATTTT
cdr3_aa: CASLPGGSRYTQYF

clone_size: -
v_call: TRBV20-1
j_call: TRBJ2-7
d_call: -
cdr3_nt: TGCAGTGCTACGCGTAGGGAGGGGGGGGAGCAGTACTTC
cdr3_aa: CSATRREGGEQYF